These 32 T cell receptor beta chains were sequenced from one sample in a study of blood T cell repertoires in COVID-19. Assay: immunoSEQ multiplex PCR; the TCRdb copy retains only in-frame clones and omits some. The data show 300,000 to 350,000 clones, approximately 83% seen once. The specimen sequenced was PBMCs or T cells enriched from blood (not recorded which). The receptor set was obtained from a young man who had recovered from COVID-19.

This rearrangement joins TRBV10-3 to TRBJ2-5; D is perhaps TRBD2 (7 bases). Looked up from germline, CDR1 is ENHRY and CDR2 is SYGVKD. Trimming took 11 bases from V and 2 from J, leaving 18 bases between them. This CDR3 region has 14 residues. This chain's CDR3 is CASGGGGQQETQYF. DNA of the CDR3: TGTGCCTCCGGAGGGGGGGGGCAACAAGAGACCCAGTACTTC.

The rearrangement joins TRBV4-1 to TRBJ2-7; TRBD1 is a possible D gene (5 bases). The V gene lost 1 base and the J gene lost 4 bases, with 11 bases spanning the gap. The CDR3 has 14 amino acids. Germline V gives CDR1 MGHRA, CDR2 YSYEKL. The CDR3 loop is CASSQVWGLYEQYF. The CDR3 nucleotides are TGCGCCAGCAGCCAAGTCTGGGGCCTGTACGAGCAGTACTTC.

Comments on this clone: The same CDR3 can be traced to other DNA sequences in this sample. CDR3 amino acids: CASSIGGGTDTQYF. The CDR3, as DNA: TGTGCCAGTAGTATTGGGGGCGGGACAGATACGCAGTATTTT. V is TRBV19 and J is TRBJ2-3; tentatively, D is TRBD1 (6 bases). CDR1 is LNHDA and CDR2 is SQIVND in the germline V gene (reference sequence). The CDR3 runs 14 residues. Between the trimmed V and J ends, which lost 3 bases and 3 bases, there was a span of 10 bases.

This chain's CDR3 is CASSPSFAGGGEVSYNEQFF. In nucleotides, the CDR3 is TGTGCCAGCAGCCCTTCGTTCGCAGGGGGCGGGGAAGTCTCCTACAATGAGCAGTTCTTC. The chain recombines TRBV7-3 with TRBJ2-1; 8 nucleotides match TRBD1. Looked up from germline, CDR1 is SGHTA and CDR2 is FQGTGA. The length of the CDR3 is 20 residues. The V and J ends lost 5 bases and 0 bases, in that order; junction bases with no gene match: 18.

The genes are TRBV3-1 (or the pseudogene TRBV3-2) and TRBJ1-6; the match to TRBD1 covers 7 bases. The CDR3 contains 14 residues. V trimming: 8 bases; J trimming: 5 bases; junction bases outside the gene matches: 6. Germline CDR1 is LGHDT and CDR2 is YNNKEL (reference sequence). The CDR3 DNA reads TGTGCCAGCGGCAGACAGGGAAATAATTCACCCCTCCACTTT. Translated: CASGRQGNNSPLHF.

This clone has only a few counts. This chain joins TRBV7-2 and TRBJ1-2, with 10 bases that match TRBD1. The ends lost 0 bases at V and 5 bases at J; junction bases unmatched: 0. The CDR3 length is 14 residues. Germline values: CDR1 SGHTA, CDR2 FQGNSA. The CDR3 DNA is TGTGCCAGCAGCTTAGCGGGACAGGGGTATGGCTACACCTTC. Its translation is CASSLAGQGYGYTF.

The CDR3 is CACQPGTDYNSPLHF. The DNA of the CDR3 is TGTGCCTGCCAACCCGGGACAGACTATAATTCACCCCTCCACTTT. The V and J genes are TRBV30 and TRBJ1-6, with TRBD1 identical over 7 bases. CDR1 is GTSNPN and CDR2 is SVGIG in the germline V gene (reference sequence). The J segment lost 3 bases and the V segment lost 6 bases, leaving 8 bases of the junction unmatched. The CDR3 is 15 amino acids.

J is TRBJ2-3 and V is TRBV5-1; possible D gene TRBD2, 5 bases. The germline CDR1 and CDR2 sequences are SGHRS and YFSETQ. The CDR3 spans 13 residues. Trimming shortened V by 5 bases and J by 0 bases, and 7 bases separated the two germline ends. CDR3 residues: CASRDLSTDTQYF. The CDR3 bases are TGCGCCAGCAGGGACTTAAGCACAGATACGCAGTATTTT.

The chain uses TRBV2 and TRBJ1-2, with 9 bases matching TRBD1. Trimming at V came to 3 bases and at J to 8 bases, leaving 10 bases not matched to a gene. CDR1 and CDR2 (germline): SNHLY, FYNNEI. The CDR3 sequence is 15 residues long. The CDR3 sequence is CASSDTQGAPGGYTF. The CDR3 DNA reads TGTGCCAGCAGTGATACACAGGGGGCCCCTGGAGGCTACACCTTC.

For the CDR3, the DNA is TGTGCCAGCCCCACCCGACAGGGAAGGACCGTTGGCTACACCTTC. Translating it yields CASPTRQGRTVGYTF. J is TRBJ1-2 and V is TRBV27, with TRBD1 matching over 7 bases. In germline, CDR1 is MNHEY, CDR2 SMNVEV (reference sequence). V dropped 8 bases and J dropped 7; count of bases not matched to a gene: 16. The CDR3 length is 15 residues.

The chain joins TRBV23-1 to TRBJ2-4; 9 positions match TRBD1. TRBV23-1 counts as an open reading frame of uncertain function. Trimming removed 3 bases from V and 2 bases from J; junction bases left unmatched: 8. The CDR3 extends over 17 amino acids. The CDR3 spells CASSHRDRDLSKNIQYF. CDR3 DNA: TGCGCCAGCAGTCACCGGGACAGGGACCTCTCCAAAAACATTCAGTACTTC.

The chain joins TRBV2 to TRBJ1-2, with D unresolved. Germline CDR1 SNHLY, CDR2 FYNNEI. This CDR3 is 13 amino acids long. V gave up 6 bases and J gave up 8 bases, with 16 bases separating them. The CDR3 is CASSLAEGGGYTF. CDR3 in DNA: TGTGCCAGCAGCCTGGCGGAGGGCGGAGGCTACACCTTC.

The chain has TRBV29-1 and TRBJ1-2, with D uncertain. V lost 6 bases and J lost 6, with 11 bases in between. Per germline, CDR1 SQVTM and CDR2 ANQGSEA. The CDR3 spans 11 residues. The CDR3 sequence: CSVRTYNGYTF. CDR3 DNA: TGCAGCGTCCGGACTTATAATGGCTACACCTTC.

The chain is built from TRBV10-3 and TRBJ1-5; D remains ambiguous. Trimming pared 11 bases from V and 5 bases from J, leaving 13 bases between. The CDR3 loop spans 12 amino acids. Germline CDR1 is ENHRY and CDR2 is SYGVKD. As DNA, the CDR3 is TGTGCCGCCCAATCCGGGGATCAGCCCCAGCATTTT. It specifies CAAQSGDQPQHF.

V and J are TRBV10-3 and TRBJ2-7; 8 positions match TRBD2. J gave up 2 bases and V 3 bases, and 9 bases lay outside the gene matches. Germline V gene data show CDR1 as ENHRY and CDR2 as SYGVKD. The CDR3 has 16 residues. DNA for the CDR3: TGTGCCATCAGTGACCAAAGAGCGGGGGAACCCTACGAGCAGTACTTC. Its translation is CAISDQRAGEPYEQYF.

There are a few counts of this clone. V usage is TRBV19 and J usage is TRBJ1-5; D gene ambiguous. Trimming took 7 bases from V and 0 from J, leaving 19 bases between them. This CDR3 has 17 residues. CDR1 is LNHDA and CDR2 is SQIVND in the germline V gene (reference sequence). CDR3 sequence (DNA): TGTGCCAGTATTGGTGTGAATAGTCGGGATAGCAATCAGCCCCAGCATTTT. Translating gives CASIGVNSRDSNQPQHF.

This clone appeared once. The V and J genes are TRBV19 and TRBJ1-5; weak D call: TRBD1 (5 bases). Germline lookup yields CDR1 LNHDA and CDR2 SQIVND (reference sequence). The CDR3 is 12 residues long. The V end lost 5 bases, the J end lost 5 bases, and 7 bases lay between the germline ends. The CDR3 loop reads CASSDSYQPQHF. CDR3 nucleotide sequence: TGTGCCAGTAGTGACAGCTATCAGCCCCAGCATTTT. The whole variable domain, filled in from reference TRBV19 and TRBJ1-5, reads DGGITQSPKYLFRKEGQNVTLSCEQNLNHDAMYWYRQDPGQGLRLIYYSQIVNDFQKGDIAEGYSVSREKKESFPLTVTSAQKNPTAFYLCASSDSYQPQHFGDGTRLSIL.

This clone was seen only a few times. This chain links TRBV30 with TRBJ1-3; D is ambiguous. CDR3 size: 16 residues. Per germline, CDR1 GTSNPN and CDR2 SVGIG (reference sequence). V dropped 0 bases and J dropped 0 bases, with 12 bases sitting between them. This CDR3 reads CAWSVRKTISGNTIYF. CDR3 nucleotides: TGTGCCTGGAGTGTCAGGAAGACGATCTCTGGAAACACCATATATTTT.

This rearrangement joins TRBV9 to TRBJ2-7; tentatively, D is TRBD1 (7 bases). V shed 0 bases and J shed 6 bases, with 16 bases lying between them. CDR1 and CDR2 from the germline V gene are SGDLS and YYNGEE. This CDR3 has 15 residues. CDR3 DNA: TGTGCCAGCAGCGTAGGCGGGACAGAATCGAGCGAGCAGTACTTC. Amino acids: CASSVGGTESSEQYF.

V gene TRBV30 combines with J gene TRBJ1-2; D possibly corresponds to TRBD1 (5 bases). This CDR3 contains 17 residues. V was trimmed by 0 bases and J by 4 bases, leaving 21 bases between them. Germline V CDR1 and CDR2: GTSNPN, SVGIG (reference sequence). The CDR3 protein is CAWSVPRLRDSPYGYTF. CDR3 in DNA: TGTGCCTGGAGTGTACCCAGATTGAGGGACTCCCCCTATGGCTACACCTTC.

This chain connects TRBV5-4 to TRBJ2-7; D call uncertain. In germline, CDR1 is SGHNT, CDR2 YYREEE (reference sequence). V gave up 0 bases and J gave up 1 base, with 11 bases separating them. The CDR3 has 15 amino acids. CDR3 in amino acids: CASSLAGPISYEQYF. The CDR3 DNA is TGTGCCAGCAGCTTGGCTGGCCCCATATCCTACGAGCAGTACTTC.

The chain links TRBV5-1 to TRBJ2-6, with TRBD1 matching over 9 bases. V shed 3 bases and J 0 bases; nucleotides not matched to a gene: 7. The CDR3 is 18 residues long. Looked up from germline, CDR1 is SGHRS and CDR2 is YFSETQ. CDR3 sequence (DNA): TGCGCCAGCAGCTCGGACAGGGGCTTAAACTCTGGGGCCAACGTCCTGACTTTC. It yields the protein CASSSDRGLNSGANVLTF.

This clone showed up just a few times. V usage is TRBV27 and J usage is TRBJ2-1; D is unclear. The V gene's germline CDR1 is MNHEY and CDR2 SMNVEV (reference sequence). CDR3 length equals 13 residues. V was clipped by 0 bases and J by 5 bases, with 5 bases between them. Here the CDR3 reads CASSLSLNNEQFF. The DNA for the CDR3 is TGTGCCAGCAGTTTATCTCTTAACAATGAGCAGTTCTTC.

The rearrangement uses TRBV28 and TRBJ2-1; 9 bases line up with TRBD1. There are 14 residues in the CDR3. In germline, CDR1 is MDHEN, CDR2 SYDVKM. The trim removed 8 bases at V and 8 bases at J, leaving 10 bases unmatched. The CDR3 is CASLLQGAEDEQFF. CDR3 DNA: TGTGCCAGCCTCTTACAGGGGGCCGAGGATGAGCAGTTCTTC. The full variable domain, its missing parts supplied by reference TRBV28 and TRBJ2-1, is DVKVTQSSRYLVKRTGEKVFLECVQDMDHENMFWYRQDPGLGLRLIYFSYDVKMKEKGDIPEGYSVSREKKERFSLILESASTNQTSMYLCASLLQGAEDEQFFGPGTRLTVL.

The rearrangement uses TRBV5-1 and TRBJ2-5; D is possibly TRBD1 (6 bases). V dropped 5 bases and J dropped 5 bases, with 10 bases sitting between them. The V gene's germline CDR1 is SGHRS and CDR2 YFSETQ. The CDR3 runs 12 residues. Written as DNA, the CDR3 is TGCGCCAGCAGGGGGGCCTCGGAGACCCAGTACTTC. Protein sequence: CASRGASETQYF.

The CDR3 DNA is TGTGCCACCTCAGTTTATGGACAAAACACCATATATTTT. Translation: CATSVYGQNTIYF. The rearrangement uses TRBV12-3 or TRBV12-4 and TRBJ1-3; a weak D match, TRBD1 (5 bases). The CDR3 extends over 13 amino acids. V shed 10 bases and J shed 6 bases, with 16 bases lying between them.

The chain uses TRBV30 and TRBJ1-6; 8 bases map to TRBD1. With 2 bases clipped from V and 8 bases from J, the junction kept 8 bases outside the gene matches. This CDR3 has 15 amino acids. Germline CDR1 is GTSNPN and CDR2 is SVGIG (reference sequence). CDR3 protein: CAWSSLGRGHSPLHF. CDR3 sequence (DNA): TGTGCCTGGAGTAGTTTAGGCAGGGGGCATTCACCCCTCCACTTT.

This clone has a handful of counts. This chain joins TRBV4-1 and TRBJ1-3; D gene unclear. This CDR3 contains 13 residues. V gave up 2 bases and J gave up 8 bases, with 10 bases separating them. Germline-derived CDR1 and CDR2 are MGHRA and YSYEKL. The CDR3 is CASSQNPADTIYF. The DNA for the CDR3 is TGCGCCAGCAGCCAAAATCCCGCAGACACCATATATTTT.

The genes are TRBV2 and TRBJ1-1; D unresolved. The germline V gene encodes CDR1 SNHLY and CDR2 FYNNEI. CDR3 length equals 12 residues. V lost 4 bases and J 4 bases, leaving 7 bases between the germline ends. The DNA of the CDR3 is TGTGCCAGCAGTGTGGGCGTCACTGAAGCTTTCTTT. Translated, it gives CASSVGVTEAFF.

The V gene is TRBV4-1, the J gene TRBJ2-7; 8 bases fit TRBD1. This CDR3 contains 16 residues. The V gene's germline CDR1 is MGHRA and CDR2 YSYEKL. The ends lost 1 base at V and 4 bases at J; junction bases unmatched: 9. The CDR3 nucleotides read TGCGCCAGCAGCCAAGTGTCACAGGGGGTAGGGTACGAGCAGTACTTC. This translates into CASSQVSQGVGYEQYF.

This rearrangement joins TRBV19 to TRBJ1-5; weak D call: TRBD1 (6 bases). The CDR3 spans 15 residues. The ends were cut back, 3 bases at V and 4 bases at J, with 13 bases in the middle. Germline lookup yields CDR1 LNHDA and CDR2 SQIVND (reference sequence). CDR3 nucleotides: TGTGCCAGTAGTATTAGGCGGGGGGCAAATCAGCCCCAGCATTTT. Translating it yields CASSIRRGANQPQHF.

The CDR3 is CSVTDRDLGGYTF. In DNA, the CDR3 is TGCAGCGTTACCGACAGGGACCTAGGTGGCTACACCTTC. V usage is TRBV29-1 and J usage is TRBJ1-2; 7 nucleotides match TRBD1. Unmatched junction bases numbered 10, after V lost 5 bases and J lost 7 bases. The V gene's germline CDR1 is SQVTM and CDR2 ANQGSEA. The CDR3 spans 13 residues.